This T cell receptor beta chain was sequenced during a study of beta chain features in type 1 diabetes. By way of CD45RO/CCR7/CD25/CD127/CD95/CD27, the CD4+ regulatory, stem cell-like memory, central memory and naive cells were sorted. The sample holds a few counts of this clone. The antigen is not known. V was clipped by 7 bases and J by 6 bases, with 15 bases between them. There are 13 residues in the CDR3. Germline lookup yields CDR1 GTSNPN and CDR2 SVGIG (reference sequence). General observations from the study: Shorter TCRB CDR3s, moderately but significantly so, marked every one of the four CD4+ subsets in Type 1 diabetes patients.

The study reverse transcribed the entire isolated RNA, so it sequenced expressed TCRB transcripts. The table came from immunoSEQ multiplex PCR; TCRdb's copy has only in-frame clones and leaves some out. The sample lists a few hundred thousand clones; around 16% were seen once. The chain links TRBV30 to TRBJ2-2; the D gene is possibly TRBD2 (5 bases). The receptor was isolated from a young man with type 1 diabetes. The specimen was naive CD4+ T cells from blood. Here the CDR3 reads CALQPVGAGELFF. The DNA for the CDR3 is TGTGCCTTACAGCCCGTCGGGGCCGGGGAGCTGTTTTTT. The whole variable domain, filled in from reference TRBV30 and TRBJ2-2, reads SQTIHQWPATLVQPVGSPLSLECTVEGTSNPNLYWYRQAAGRGLQLLFYSVGIGQISSEVPQNLSASRPQDRQFILSSKKLLLSDSGFYLCALQPVGAGELFFGEGSRLTVL.